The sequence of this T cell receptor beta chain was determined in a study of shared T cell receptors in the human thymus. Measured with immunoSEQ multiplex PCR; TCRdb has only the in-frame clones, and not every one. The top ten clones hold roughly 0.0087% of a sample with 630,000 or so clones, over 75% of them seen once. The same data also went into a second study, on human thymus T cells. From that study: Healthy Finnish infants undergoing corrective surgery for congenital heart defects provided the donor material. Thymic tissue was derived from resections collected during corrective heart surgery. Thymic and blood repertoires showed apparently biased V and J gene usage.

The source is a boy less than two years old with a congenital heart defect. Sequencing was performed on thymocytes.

The CDR3 spells CASRSTGQGSTGQYF. The CDR3 nucleotides are TGTGCCAGCAGGTCTACGGGACAGGGGTCTACCGGGCAGTACTTC. This rearrangement joins TRBV11-1 to TRBJ2-7, with 10 bases aligning to TRBD1. The CDR3 runs to 15 residues. J lost 9 bases, V lost 6 bases, and 14 bases had no gene match. Germline values: CDR1 SGHAT, CDR2 FQDESV (reference sequence). Drawing the rest from reference TRBV11-1 and TRBJ2-7, the complete variable domain is EAEVAQSPRYKITEKSQAVAFWCDPISGHATLYWYRQILGQGPELLVQFQDESVVDDSQLPKDRFSAERLKGVDSTLKIQPAELGDSAMYLCASRSTGQGSTGQYFGPGTRLTVT.